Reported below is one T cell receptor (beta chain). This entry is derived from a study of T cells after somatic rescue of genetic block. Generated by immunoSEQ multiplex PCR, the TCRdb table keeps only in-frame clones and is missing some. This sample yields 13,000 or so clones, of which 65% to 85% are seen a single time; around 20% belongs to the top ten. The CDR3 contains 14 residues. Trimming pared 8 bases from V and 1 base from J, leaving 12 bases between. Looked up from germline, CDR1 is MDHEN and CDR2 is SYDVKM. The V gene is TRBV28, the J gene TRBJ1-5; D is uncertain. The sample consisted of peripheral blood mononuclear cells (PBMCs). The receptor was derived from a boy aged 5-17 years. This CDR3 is CASHGLLSNQPQHF. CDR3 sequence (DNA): TGTGCCAGCCATGGCCTACTGAGCAATCAGCCCCAGCATTTT. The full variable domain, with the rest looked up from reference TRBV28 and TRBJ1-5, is DVKVTQSSRYLVKRTGEKVFLECVQDMDHENMFWYRQDPGLGLRLIYFSYDVKMKEKGDIPEGYSVSREKKERFSLILESASTNQTSMYLCASHGLLSNQPQHFGDGTRLSIL.